This TCR beta chain was captured by sequencing in a study of cytomegalovirus exposure and HLA in healthy donors. Study-level background: Early released data had tens of millions of unique TCRs, all coming from HLA-typed donors.

Study-wide points: TCR beta sequences reportedly predicted most subjects' HLA-A and HLA-B alleles accurately. When analyzed later, a missense DCLRE1C variant was found to be linked to TCR beta V- and J-gene trimming.

This CDR3 contains 16 residues. CDR1 SGHNT and CDR2 YENEEA come from the germline V gene. On this clone itself: Its antigen remains unidentified. One end of the junction fails to match germline, which may point to a read error. The sample carries other DNA sequences with the same CDR3.

Researchers ran the PCR with 60 Vbeta and 13 Jbeta primers. Using immunoSEQ multiplex PCR, the repertoire was profiled, and TCRdb retains in-frame clones only, with some absent. Counted here are some 180,000 clones, nearly 80% occurring once; the ten biggest clones make up roughly 3%. The chain employs TRBV11-3 and TRBJ1-6; D possibly corresponds to TRBD1 (6 bases). Sequencing used PBMCs. The source is a female donor in good health and CMV-seronegative. CDR3 residues: CASSLSGVLGGSPLHF. The CDR3 region has the DNA TGTGCCAGTAGCTTGTCAGGGGTCCTAGGAGGTTCACCCCTCCACTTT.